What follows are 18 T cell receptor beta chains derived from one specimen sequenced in a study of T cell repertoires in cytomegalovirus infection. TCRdb independently ran MiXCR on the reads; one entry per CDR3 protein. The sample records roughly 200,000 distinct CDR3 sequences, about a sixth being singletons. What was sequenced was CD8+ T cells from PBMCs. The receptor source for this set is a human donor in good health (CMV status not recorded). Some clones in this sample may be carry-over from other donors' samples.

The CDR3 bases are TGTGCCAGCAGTGAACGAAGACGGCCTGAAGCTTTCTTT. Protein: CASSERRRPEAFF. The V and J genes are TRBV6-1 and TRBJ1-1; D remains ambiguous. CDR1 is MNHNS and CDR2 is SASEGT in the germline V gene. Deletions cut 2 bases from V and 6 bases from J, with 10 bases between. The CDR3 consists of 13 residues.

This clonotype has a handful of counts. This rearrangement joins TRBV7-9 to TRBJ1-1; 11 nucleotides agree with TRBD1. Per the germline V gene, CDR1 is SEHNR and CDR2 is FQNEAQ (reference sequence). Trimming removed 2 bases from V and 5 bases from J; junction bases left unmatched: 7. The CDR3 is made up of 16 amino acids. Here the CDR3 reads CASSLREDRGRTEAFF. CDR3 DNA: TGTGCCAGCAGCTTAAGGGAGGACAGGGGGCGAACTGAAGCTTTCTTT.

This clonotype was detected a few times. The rearrangement uses TRBV6-2 or TRBV6-3 and TRBJ1-1; weak D call: TRBD1 (5 bases). The CDR3 extends over 11 amino acids. CDR1 and CDR2 (germline): MNHEY, SVGEGT. V lost 7 bases and J 7 bases, leaving 10 bases between the germline ends. CDR3 residues: CASIGVFEAFF. In DNA, the CDR3 is TGTGCCAGCATAGGGGTTTTTGAAGCTTTCTTT.

The chain uses TRBV7-6 and TRBJ1-1; D ambiguous. CDR3 length equals 18 residues. Germline values: CDR1 SGHVS, CDR2 FNYEAQ. The V and J ends lost 6 bases and 0 bases respectively, with 23 bases between them. The CDR3 protein is CASSLPSGSHTMNTEAFF. The CDR3, as DNA: TGTGCCAGCAGTCTCCCCTCCGGGTCTCACACGATGAACACTGAAGCTTTCTTT.

This clonotype has only a few counts. The chain carries TRBV28 and TRBJ1-1; D is possibly TRBD1 (6 bases). V lost 6 bases, J lost 3 bases, and 14 bases lay in between. The CDR3 covers 14 residues. The germline V gene has CDR1 MDHEN and CDR2 SYDVKM. The CDR3: CASSADSSYTEAFF. For the CDR3, the DNA is TGTGCCAGCAGCGCGGACAGTTCTTACACTGAAGCTTTCTTT.

This rearrangement joins TRBV9 to TRBJ2-1, with D possibly matching TRBD2 (5 bases). V lost 2 bases and J lost 2, with 8 bases in between. The CDR3 spans 14 residues. Germline V gives CDR1 SGDLS, CDR2 YYNGEE. The CDR3 protein is CASSVWGAYNEQFF. The CDR3 bases are TGTGCCAGCAGCGTTTGGGGAGCCTACAATGAGCAGTTCTTC. The complete variable domain, with remaining parts taken from reference TRBV9 and TRBJ2-1, reads DSGVTQTPKHLITATGQRVTLRCSPRSGDLSVYWYQQSLDQGLQFLIQYYNGEERAKGNILERFSAQQFPDLHSELNLSSLELGDSALYFCASSVWGAYNEQFFGPGTRLTVL.

This clonotype has only a few counts. The chain has TRBV29-1 and TRBJ2-2; TRBD2 is a possible D gene (6 bases). This CDR3 region has 11 residues. V lost 4 bases and J 7 bases, leaving 7 bases between the germline ends. Germline V gene data show CDR1 as SQVTM and CDR2 as ANQGSEA. CDR3 DNA: TGCAGCGTTGGAGCGGGCGGGGAGCTGTTTTTT. The encoded protein is CSVGAGGELFF.

The chain employs TRBV7-6 and TRBJ1-1, with 7 positions matching TRBD1. CDR3 size: 16 residues. CDR1 SGHVS and CDR2 FNYEAQ come from the germline V gene. The trim removed 5 bases at V and 3 bases at J, leaving 12 bases unmatched. Here the CDR3 reads CASSETRTGTHTEAFF. The CDR3 nucleotides read TGTGCCAGCAGCGAAACCCGGACAGGTACTCACACTGAAGCTTTCTTT.

The rearrangement uses TRBV2 and TRBJ2-7; 8 bases align to TRBD2. V lost 1 base and J lost 0; bases outside the gene matches: 2. The CDR3 sequence is 15 residues long. Germline CDR1 is SNHLY and CDR2 is FYNNEI. The CDR3 region has the DNA TGTGCCAGCAGTGAAGGTAGCGGGGTCTCCTACGAGCAGTACTTC. Translated, it gives CASSEGSGVSYEQYF. The full variable domain, in which reference TRBV2 and TRBJ2-7 provide the parts outside the CDR3, is EPEVTQTPSHQVTQMGQEVILRCVPISNHLYFYWYRQILGQKVEFLVSFYNNEISEKSEIFDDQFSVERPDGSNFTLKIRSTKLEDSAMYFCASSEGSGVSYEQYFGPGTRLTVT.

The J gene is TRBJ2-7, the V gene TRBV19; tentative D call: TRBD2 (6 bases). From germline, CDR1 is LNHDA and CDR2 SQIVND (reference sequence). This CDR3 comprises 14 residues. The V gene lost 7 bases and the J gene lost 5 bases, with 18 bases spanning the gap. The CDR3 reads CASTPGLPWDEQYF. The CDR3 DNA sequence: TGTGCCAGTACTCCGGGACTCCCTTGGGACGAGCAGTACTTC. Based on the CDR3 plus reference TRBV19 and TRBJ2-7, the full variable domain is DGGITQSPKYLFRKEGQNVTLSCEQNLNHDAMYWYRQDPGQGLRLIYYSQIVNDFQKGDIAEGYSVSREKKESFPLTVTSAQKNPTAFYLCASTPGLPWDEQYFGPGTRLTVT.

The chain uses TRBV12-3 or TRBV12-4 and TRBJ2-7; no definite D call. The CDR3 is made up of 14 amino acids. V lost 0 bases to trimming and J lost 1 base, with 7 bases between them. The CDR3, as DNA: TGTGCCAGCAGTTTAGCGGCGGAGTCCTACGAGCAGTACTTC. Its translation is CASSLAAESYEQYF.

A few counts support this clonotype. The chain has TRBV28 and TRBJ1-4, with a tentative D call TRBD1 (5 bases). There are 15 residues in the CDR3. Trimming removed 6 bases at V and 2 bases at J, with 13 bases between. Germline V gene data show CDR1 as MDHEN and CDR2 as SYDVKM. In DNA, the CDR3 is TGTGCCAGCAGAGGAGGCGCAGGGACTAATGAAAAACTGTTTTTT. Translating gives CASRGGAGTNEKLFF.

A few counts support this clonotype. This chain connects TRBV4-3 to TRBJ1-1, with D maybe TRBD1 (5 bases). The germline gives CDR1 LGHNA, CDR2 YSLEER. Trimming cost V 3 bases and J 0 bases, with 8 bases left between them. The CDR3 has 14 amino acids. CDR3 residues: CASSHRVMNTEAFF. The CDR3 DNA is TGCGCCAGCAGCCACAGGGTCATGAACACTGAAGCTTTCTTT.

The table lists this clonotype with a few counts. The rearrangement uses TRBV12-3 or TRBV12-4 and TRBJ1-2; 11 positions match TRBD1. The CDR3 contains 14 residues. Trimming removed 5 bases from V and 8 bases from J; junction bases left unmatched: 7. The CDR3 nucleotides are TGTGCCAGCAGTCCCCTTGGGACAGGGGGGGGCTACACCTTC. Translation gives CASSPLGTGGGYTF.

This rearrangement joins TRBV7-6 to TRBJ2-3; 8 bases fit TRBD2. The CDR3 sequence is 14 residues long. Germline loops: CDR1 SGHVS, CDR2 FNYEAQ. J was trimmed by 2 bases and V by 5 bases; bases with no gene match: 3. The CDR3 is CASSTSGVTDTQYF. In nucleotides, the CDR3 is TGTGCCAGCAGCACTAGCGGAGTCACAGATACGCAGTATTTT.

This clonotype appeared a single time. Without the conserved terminal phenylalanine or tryptophan, this CDR3 likely stems from a read error. The chain is built from TRBV7-6 and TRBJ2-5, with 9 bases fitting TRBD1. V lost 5 bases and J lost 4; bases outside the gene matches: 2. The CDR3 contains 13 residues. Germline CDR1 and CDR2: SGHVS and FNYEAQ. The CDR3 loop reads CASSRDRAETQYL. CDR3 DNA sequence: TGTGCCAGCAGCAGGGACAGGGCAGAGACCCAGTACTTA.

This chain connects TRBV28 to TRBJ2-1; D assignment may be TRBD1 or TRBD2 (5 bases each). Germline values: CDR1 MDHEN, CDR2 SYDVKM. The CDR3 sequence is 15 residues long. V dropped 7 bases and J dropped 2 bases, with 15 bases sitting between them. CDR3 residues: CASTPSGTPYNEQFF. CDR3 nucleotide sequence: TGTGCCAGCACCCCGTCGGGGACCCCCTACAATGAGCAGTTCTTC.

The chain employs TRBV20-1 and TRBJ1-1, with D hard to call. V was shortened by 1 base and J by 1 base, with 16 bases between the two germline ends. Germline V CDR1 and CDR2: DFQATT, SNEGSKA (reference sequence). The CDR3 is made up of 16 amino acids. The chain's CDR3 is CSARVGSWNKNTEAFF. The DNA of the CDR3 is TGCAGTGCTAGAGTCGGGAGTTGGAACAAGAACACTGAAGCTTTCTTT.